This record covers a single T cell receptor (beta chain). This specimen comes from a study of blood T cell repertoires in COVID-19. In the study overall: Material from acute and convalescent COVID-19 was sourced from the United States, Italy and Spain. Sources were T cells, B-cell-depleted T cells, or PBMCs; the material itself was cDNA or gDNA.

The authors' processing: Nucleated cell number was recorded as an estimate derived from reference gene primer amplification. TCRdb keeps only in-frame clones here, not all; method: immunoSEQ multiplex PCR. D and trimming come from the DNA, and the V and J calls and clone size come from that table. The sample has 400,000 to 550,000 clones, approximately 90% seen once. V shed 3 bases and J shed 2 bases, with 13 bases lying between them. The length of the CDR3 is 15 residues. Germline loops: CDR1 LGHNT, CDR2 FRNRAP. This clonotype originated in a woman aged 25 to 39 with acute or convalescent COVID-19. Specimen: peripheral blood. V is TRBV12-5 and J is TRBJ1-1; D possibly corresponds to TRBD1 (5 bases). The CDR3 sequence: CASGLGAQGNTEAFF. DNA for the CDR3: TGTGCTAGTGGTTTAGGGGCGCAGGGCAACACTGAAGCTTTCTTT. Filled out from reference TRBV12-5 and TRBJ1-1, the complete variable domain reads DARVTQTPRHKVTEMGQEVTMRCQPILGHNTVFWYRQTMMQGLELLAYFRNRAPLDDSGMPKDRFSAEMPDATLATLKIQPSEPRDSAVYFCASGLGAQGNTEAFFGQGTRLTVV.